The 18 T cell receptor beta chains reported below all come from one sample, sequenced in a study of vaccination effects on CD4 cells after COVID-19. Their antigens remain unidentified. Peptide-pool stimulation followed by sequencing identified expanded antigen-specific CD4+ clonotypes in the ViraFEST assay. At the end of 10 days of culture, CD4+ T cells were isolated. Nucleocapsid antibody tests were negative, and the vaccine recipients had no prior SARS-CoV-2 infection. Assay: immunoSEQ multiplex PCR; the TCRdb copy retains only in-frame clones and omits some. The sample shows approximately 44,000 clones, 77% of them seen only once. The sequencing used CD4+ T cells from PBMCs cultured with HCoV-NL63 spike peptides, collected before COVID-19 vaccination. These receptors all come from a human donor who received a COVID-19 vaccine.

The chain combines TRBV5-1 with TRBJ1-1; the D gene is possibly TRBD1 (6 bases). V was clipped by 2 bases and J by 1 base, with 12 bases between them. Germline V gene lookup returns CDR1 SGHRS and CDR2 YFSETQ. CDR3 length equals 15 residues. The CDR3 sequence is CASSFAGEGNTEAFF. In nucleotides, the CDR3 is TGCGCCAGCAGCTTCGCAGGGGAGGGGAACACTGAAGCTTTCTTT.

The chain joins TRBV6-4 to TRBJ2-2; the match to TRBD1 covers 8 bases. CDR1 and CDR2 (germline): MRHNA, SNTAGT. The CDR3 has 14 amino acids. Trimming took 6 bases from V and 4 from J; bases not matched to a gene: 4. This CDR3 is CASSSDRVTGELFF. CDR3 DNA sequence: TGTGCCAGCAGCTCGGACAGGGTCACCGGGGAGCTGTTTTTT.

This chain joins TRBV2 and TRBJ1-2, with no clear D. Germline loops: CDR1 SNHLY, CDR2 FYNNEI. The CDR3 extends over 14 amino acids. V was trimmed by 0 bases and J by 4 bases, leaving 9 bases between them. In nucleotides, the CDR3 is TGTGCCAGCAGTGAAGCGGCCACCCCCTATGGCTACACCTTC. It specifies CASSEAATPYGYTF.

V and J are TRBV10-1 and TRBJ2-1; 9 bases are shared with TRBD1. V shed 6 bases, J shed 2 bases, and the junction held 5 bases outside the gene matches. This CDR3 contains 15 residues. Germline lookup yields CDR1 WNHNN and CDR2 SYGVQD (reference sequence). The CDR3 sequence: CASSPRDRAYNEQFF. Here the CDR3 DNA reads TGCGCCAGCAGCCCCCGGGACAGGGCCTACAATGAGCAGTTCTTC.

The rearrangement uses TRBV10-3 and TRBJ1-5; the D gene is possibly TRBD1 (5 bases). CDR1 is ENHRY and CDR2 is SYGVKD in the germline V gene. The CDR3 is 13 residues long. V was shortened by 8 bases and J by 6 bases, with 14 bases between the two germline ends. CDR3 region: CAIADRSGQPQHF. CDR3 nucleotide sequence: TGTGCCATCGCCGACAGATCGGGTCAGCCCCAGCATTTT.

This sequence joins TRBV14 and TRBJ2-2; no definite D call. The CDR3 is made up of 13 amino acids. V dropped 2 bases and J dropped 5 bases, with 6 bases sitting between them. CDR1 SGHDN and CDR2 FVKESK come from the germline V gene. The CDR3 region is CASSQQATGELFF. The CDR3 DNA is TGTGCCAGCAGCCAACAGGCAACCGGGGAGCTGTTTTTT.

The CDR3 DNA is TGTGCCAGCAGTCGGGGGGCACAAGAGACCCAGTACTTC. Amino acids: CASSRGAQETQYF. The chain uses TRBV27 and TRBJ2-5; weak D call: TRBD2 (7 bases). This CDR3 comprises 13 residues. Trimming cost V 5 bases and J 2 bases, with 9 bases left between them. Germline V gene lookup returns CDR1 MNHEY and CDR2 SMNVEV (reference sequence).

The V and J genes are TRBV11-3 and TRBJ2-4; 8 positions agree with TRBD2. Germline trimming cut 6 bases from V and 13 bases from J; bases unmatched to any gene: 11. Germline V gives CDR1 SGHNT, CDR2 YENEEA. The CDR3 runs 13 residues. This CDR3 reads CASSLRGGREQYF. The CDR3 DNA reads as TGTGCCAGCAGTCTACGGGGGGGCCGAGAGCAGTACTTC.

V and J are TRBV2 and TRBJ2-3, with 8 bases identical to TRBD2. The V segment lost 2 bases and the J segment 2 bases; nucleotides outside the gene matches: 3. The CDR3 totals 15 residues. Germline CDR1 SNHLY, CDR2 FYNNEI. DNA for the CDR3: TGTGCCAGCAGTGAATCGCGGGGGGACACAGATACGCAGTATTTT. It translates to CASSESRGDTDTQYF.

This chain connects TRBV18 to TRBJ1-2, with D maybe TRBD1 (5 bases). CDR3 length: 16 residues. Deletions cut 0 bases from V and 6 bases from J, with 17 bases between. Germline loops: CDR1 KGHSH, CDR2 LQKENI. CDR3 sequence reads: CASSPPTGRGGDGYTF. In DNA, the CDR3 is TGTGCCAGCTCACCACCGACCGGACGGGGCGGCGATGGCTACACCTTC.

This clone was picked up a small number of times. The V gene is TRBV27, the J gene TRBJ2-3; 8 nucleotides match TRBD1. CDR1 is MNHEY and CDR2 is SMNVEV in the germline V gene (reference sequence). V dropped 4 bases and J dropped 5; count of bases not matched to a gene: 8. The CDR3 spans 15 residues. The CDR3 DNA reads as TGTGCCAGCAGTTCCCGAACAGGGGGAAGAGATACGCAGTATTTT. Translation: CASSSRTGGRDTQYF.

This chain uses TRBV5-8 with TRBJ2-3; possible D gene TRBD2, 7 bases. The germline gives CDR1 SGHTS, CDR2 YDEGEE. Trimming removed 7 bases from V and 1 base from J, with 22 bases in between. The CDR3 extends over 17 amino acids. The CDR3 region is CASPSRPGGGGTDTQYF. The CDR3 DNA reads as TGTGCCAGCCCTTCCAGGCCGGGGGGCGGGGGCACAGATACGCAGTATTTT.

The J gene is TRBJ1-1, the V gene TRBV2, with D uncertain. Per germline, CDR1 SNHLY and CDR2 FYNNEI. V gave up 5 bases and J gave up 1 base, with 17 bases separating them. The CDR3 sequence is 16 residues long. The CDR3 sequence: CASSIRMLSENTEAFF. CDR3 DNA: TGTGCCAGCAGTATCAGGATGCTTTCAGAGAACACTGAAGCTTTCTTT.

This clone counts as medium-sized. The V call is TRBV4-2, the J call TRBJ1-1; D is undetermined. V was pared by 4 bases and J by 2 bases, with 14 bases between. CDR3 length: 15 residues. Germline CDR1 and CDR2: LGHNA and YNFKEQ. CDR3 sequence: CASSLGLGQNTEAFF. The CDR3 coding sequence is TGTGCCAGCAGCCTCGGTCTTGGGCAAAACACTGAAGCTTTCTTT.

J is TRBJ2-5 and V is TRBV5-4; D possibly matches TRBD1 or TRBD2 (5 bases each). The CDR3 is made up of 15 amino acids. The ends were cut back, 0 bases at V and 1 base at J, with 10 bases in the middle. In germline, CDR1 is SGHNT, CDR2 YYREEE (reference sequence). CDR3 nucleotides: TGTGCCAGCAGCTTGGCCGGGGACGGCCAAGAGACCCAGTACTTC. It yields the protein CASSLAGDGQETQYF.

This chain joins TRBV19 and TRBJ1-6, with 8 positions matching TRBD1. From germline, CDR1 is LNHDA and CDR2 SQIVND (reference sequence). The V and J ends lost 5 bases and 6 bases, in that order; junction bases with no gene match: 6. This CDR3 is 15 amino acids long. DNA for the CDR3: TGTGCCAGTAGTGCCCGGGACAGGACTAATTCACCCCTCCACTTT. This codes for CASSARDRTNSPLHF.

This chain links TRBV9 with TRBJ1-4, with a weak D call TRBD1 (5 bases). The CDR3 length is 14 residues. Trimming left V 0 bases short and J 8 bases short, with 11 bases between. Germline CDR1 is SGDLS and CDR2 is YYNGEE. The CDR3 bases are TGTGCCAGCAGCGTAGACAGGCGGGCCGAAAAACTGTTTTTT. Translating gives CASSVDRRAEKLFF.

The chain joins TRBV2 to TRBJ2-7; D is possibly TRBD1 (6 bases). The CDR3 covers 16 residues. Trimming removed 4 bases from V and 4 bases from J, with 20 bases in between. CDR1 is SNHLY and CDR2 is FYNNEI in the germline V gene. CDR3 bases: TGTGCCAGCAGTGGAATACAGGGTGGGCTCGCATACGAGCAGTACGTC. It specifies CASSGIQGGLAYEQYV.